The 9 T cell receptor beta chains below all came from one sample that was sequenced in a study of beta chain features in type 1 diabetes. The study reverse transcribed the entire isolated RNA, so it sequenced expressed TCRB transcripts. TCRdb keeps only in-frame clones here, not all; method: immunoSEQ multiplex PCR. This sample has about 450,000 clones; over 9.5% occur once, and the top ten carry less than 0.06%. The sample was naive CD4+ T cells from blood. Receptors were obtained from a woman aged 18-30 years in good health.

In its sample, this clone was seen a few times. The rearrangement joins TRBV28 to TRBJ2-1; unclear D gene. Trimming took off 3 bases at V and 2 bases at J, with 5 bases between the two ends. Germline CDR1 is MDHEN and CDR2 is SYDVKM. This CDR3 region has 13 residues. This chain's CDR3 is CASSFPPYNEQFF. CDR3 DNA sequence: TGTGCCAGCAGTTTCCCCCCCTACAATGAGCAGTTCTTC.

In this sample, this clone turned up a few times. This chain uses TRBV19 with TRBJ2-3; possibly TRBD1 for D (5 bases). V was cut by 7 bases and J by 6 bases, with 26 bases left in between. CDR3 length: 17 amino acids. Germline V gives CDR1 LNHDA, CDR2 SQIVND (reference sequence). This CDR3 reads CASTPSGFQDKRDTQYF. In DNA, the CDR3 is TGTGCCAGTACCCCCTCAGGTTTCCAGGACAAAAGGGATACGCAGTATTTT.

This clone was seen only a few times. This chain uses TRBV7-2 with TRBJ1-4; D uncertain. V was cut by 1 base and J by 0 bases, with 6 bases left in between. The CDR3 is 15 amino acids. Germline V gene data show CDR1 as SGHTA and CDR2 as FQGNSA. The DNA of the CDR3 is TGTGCCAGCAGCTTAGATCGGGCAACTAATGAAAAACTGTTTTTT. It specifies CASSLDRATNEKLFF.

This clone was seen only a few times. CDR3 protein: CAIAVVNYEQYF. CDR3 sequence (DNA): TGTGCCATCGCCGTCGTGAACTACGAGCAGTACTTC. This sequence joins TRBV10-3 and TRBJ2-7; no clear D gene. Germline V lookup: CDR1 ENHRY, CDR2 SYGVKD. CDR3 length equals 12 residues. Trimming stripped 8 bases from V and 3 bases from J, with 11 bases between.

Only a few counts were recorded for this clone. This chain connects TRBV9 to TRBJ2-3; the match to TRBD2 covers 12 bases. Germline-derived CDR1 and CDR2 are SGDLS and YYNGEE. This CDR3 region has 16 residues. J was trimmed by 2 bases and V by 4 bases; bases with no gene match: 5. The DNA for the CDR3 is TGTGCCAGCAGCACCGGGACTAGCGGGTACACAGATACGCAGTATTTT. Amino acids: CASSTGTSGYTDTQYF.

This clone has just a few counts. The chain carries TRBV15 and TRBJ1-2; the match to TRBD1 covers 7 bases. V shed 0 bases, J shed 7 bases, and the junction held 8 bases outside the gene matches. CDR1 is LNHNV, CDR2 YYDKDF, per germline (reference sequence). The CDR3 has 15 residues. The CDR3 coding sequence is TGTGCCACCAGCAGAGATCGACAGGGAGAGGGTGGCTACACCTTC. This sequence encodes CATSRDRQGEGGYTF.

In this sample, this clone turned up a few times. The chain is built from TRBV7-2 and TRBJ2-5, with 8 bases lining up with TRBD2. The J segment lost 1 base and the V segment lost 0 bases, leaving 4 bases of the junction unmatched. This CDR3 contains 16 residues. Germline assignment: CDR1 SGHTA and CDR2 FQGNSA. Written as DNA, the CDR3 is TGTGCCAGCAGCTTAGCTTCCGGGAGGGGCCAAGAGACCCAGTACTTC. As protein: CASSLASGRGQETQYF.

The chain carries TRBV25-1 and TRBJ2-1; TRBD1 is a possible D gene (6 bases). Per the germline V gene, CDR1 is MGHDK and CDR2 is SYGVNS. Trimming took off 9 bases at V and 2 bases at J, with 14 bases between the two ends. There are 14 residues in the CDR3. The CDR3 DNA reads TGTGCCAGTTGGGGGACATCACCCTACAATGAGCAGTTCTTC. This gives the protein CASWGTSPYNEQFF.

This sequence joins TRBV27 and TRBJ2-7; D remains ambiguous. CDR1 and CDR2 (germline): MNHEY, SMNVEV (reference sequence). The CDR3 extends over 15 amino acids. Deletions cut 8 bases from V and 0 bases from J, with 17 bases between. The CDR3 reads CASGSFSGSSYEQYV. For the CDR3, the DNA is TGTGCCAGCGGCTCTTTTTCCGGTTCCTCCTACGAGCAGTACGTC.